This T cell receptor beta chain emerged from a study of PD-1 blockade in classical Hodgkin lymphoma. Sequenced by immunoSEQ multiplex PCR; TCRdb stores in-frame clones only, minus some. The table includes almost 100,000 clones, around nine tenths detected once. The CDR3 is 13 amino acids. Looked up from germline, CDR1 is SQVTM and CDR2 is ANQGSEA. Trimming cost V 0 bases and J 6 bases, with 10 bases left between them. After autologous stem cell transplantation all patients relapsed, and prior brentuximab vedotin exposure differed between cohorts. About this clone: Its antigen remains unidentified.

Points from the study as a whole: Nivolumab initiation under 1 year post-ASCT meant exclusion. By cycle point C4D1, TCR diversity had risen significantly in CD4+ cells (but not CD8+ cells).

The TCR comes from a human donor with classical Hodgkin lymphoma. The chain joins TRBV29-1 to TRBJ2-3; D ambiguous. The starting material was peripheral blood mononuclear cells (PBMCs), obtained at baseline. This CDR3 is CSVEETGADTQYF. CDR3 bases: TGCAGCGTTGAAGAGACGGGCGCGGATACGCAGTATTTT.